The T cell receptor (beta chain) described here comes from a study of blood T cell repertoires in COVID-19. On the study more broadly: COVID-19 samples from acute and convalescent phases originated in the United States, Italy and Spain. Sample material is recorded as cDNA or gDNA derived from T cells, B-cell-depleted T cells, or PBMCs.

Ten or more counts support this clone. Using immunoSEQ multiplex PCR, the repertoire was profiled, and TCRdb retains in-frame clones only, with some absent. The table includes about 160,000 clones, approximately 81% detected once. CDR1 is MDHEN and CDR2 is SYDVKM in the germline V gene. Trimming shortened V by 3 bases and J by 4 bases, and 12 bases separated the two germline ends. The CDR3 is 15 residues long. The sample taken for sequencing was peripheral blood. V and J are TRBV28 and TRBJ2-2; D call uncertain. The TCR sequence derives from a man between 18 and 35 years old with active or convalescent COVID-19. The CDR3 nucleotides are TGTGCCAGCAGTTTTTCAACTTTAGTCACCGGGGAGCTGTTTTTT. Translating it yields CASSFSTLVTGELFF.